This is a list of T cell receptor beta chains from one sample in a study of CD8 T cells in ankylosing spondylitis. TCRdb reprocessed the 5' RACE reads with MiXCR, giving one entry per CDR3 protein. In the table there are some 450,000 distinct CDR3 sequences, about 15% of which are singletons. Sequencing used blood, either unsorted or a sorted T cell fraction (not recorded which). The receptors originated from a male donor with ankylosing spondylitis. Both conserved end residues are part of each CDR3. D genes are given only for firm matches. Size tells how often a clone was seen (once, few, many) or the class of an expanded clone, and some rows leave it out.

V	J	D	size	CDR3	DNA
TRBV6-1	TRBJ2-3	TRBD2	NA	CASRLAVRDTQYF	TGTGCCAGCAGACTAGCGGTAAGGGATACGCAGTATTTT
TRBV27	TRBJ1-3	NA	NA	CASRVEGVSGNTIYF	TGTGCCAGCAGAGTTGAGGGGGTGTCTGGAAACACCATATATTTT
TRBV3-1	TRBJ2-1	NA	NA	CASSQEVVRETYNEQFF	TGTGCCAGCAGCCAAGAGGTAGTGAGGGAGACCTACAATGAGCAGTTCTTC
TRBV12-3/TRBV12-4	TRBJ2-2	TRBD2	NA	CASSLSSGSFGELFF	TGTGCCAGCAGTTTGAGTAGCGGGAGTTTCGGGGAGCTGTTTTTT
TRBV6-5	TRBJ2-7	NA	few	CASSTYRVPYEQYF	TGTGCCAGCAGTACTTACAGGGTCCCCTACGAGCAGTACTTC
TRBV12-3/TRBV12-4	TRBJ1-5	NA	NA	CASSLSVTGNQPQHF	TGTGCCAGCAGTTTATCCGTCACGGGCAATCAGCCCCAGCATTTT
TRBV7-2	TRBJ1-1	NA	NA	CASSLGDMNTEAFF	TGTGCCAGCAGCTTAGGGGACATGAACACTGAAGCTTTCTTT
TRBV20-1	TRBJ1-1	NA	NA	CSARDGSPRRVNTEAFF	TGCAGTGCTAGAGATGGTAGTCCGCGACGGGTGAACACTGAAGCTTTCTTT
TRBV20-1	TRBJ2-1	NA	NA	CSAFQPDSSYNEQFF	TGCAGTGCTTTCCAGCCCGACAGCTCCTACAATGAGCAGTTCTTC
TRBV3-1	TRBJ1-1	NA	few	CASSQSAPFEAFF	TGTGCCAGCAGCCAATCGGCCCCGTTTGAAGCTTTCTTT
TRBV5-1	TRBJ1-4	NA	NA	CASSLGGTGLIAEKLFF	TGCGCCAGCAGCTTGGGCGGTACCGGGCTCATTGCTGAAAAACTGTTTTTT
TRBV10-2	TRBJ1-6	NA	many	CATRRPGVEGSPLHF	TGCGCCACGCGGAGGCCCGGGGTCGAGGGATCACCCCTCCACTTT
TRBV7-2	TRBJ2-2	TRBD2	few	CASTPHGGTGSGELFF	TGTGCCAGCACCCCCCACGGGGGGACCGGTAGCGGGGAGCTGTTTTTT
TRBV27	TRBJ2-1	TRBD2	few	CASSLLASGGNEQFF	TGTGCCAGCAGTTTATTGGCTAGCGGGGGCAATGAGCAGTTCTTC
TRBV5-5	TRBJ1-6	NA	NA	CASSPQGSRDNSPLHF	TGTGCCAGCAGCCCTCAGGGGTCCCGGGATAATTCACCCCTCCACTTT
TRBV20-1	TRBJ2-7	NA	few	CSARWDKGSYEQYF	TGCAGTGCTAGATGGGACAAGGGCTCCTACGAGCAGTACTTC
TRBV6-5	TRBJ2-7	NA	NA	CASSYSSSVLSYEQYF	TGTGCCAGCAGTTACTCTTCGTCAGTACTCTCCTACGAGCAGTACTTC
TRBV29-1	TRBJ2-3	NA	few	CSVRGGAGTDTQYF	TGCAGCGTTCGTGGGGGGGCAGGGACAGATACGCAGTATTTT
TRBV5-5	TRBJ1-4	TRBD1	NA	CASSLEAGTGLFF	TGTGCCAGCAGCCTAGAAGCCGGGACAGGGCTGTTTTTT
TRBV15	TRBJ2-1	NA	few	CATSRVPWGGYNEQFF	TGTGCCACCAGCAGAGTACCTTGGGGCGGGTACAATGAGCAGTTCTTC
TRBV7-2	TRBJ2-2	NA	NA	CASSFSRTATGELFF	TGTGCCAGCAGCTTTAGTCGGACTGCCACCGGGGAGCTGTTTTTT
TRBV15	TRBJ2-7	TRBD2	NA	CATSRGGTSGIYEQYF	TGTGCCACCAGCAGAGGAGGGACTAGCGGGATTTACGAGCAGTACTTC
TRBV19	TRBJ1-4	NA	NA	CASSIVPGRRHEKLFF	TGTGCCAGTAGTATAGTTCCGGGACGGCGGCACGAAAAACTGTTTTTT
TRBV21-1	TRBJ2-6	NA	NA	CASSALTGEQSGANVLTF	TGTGCCAGCAGCGCCTTGACAGGGGAGCAGTCCGGGGCCAACGTCCTGACTTTC
TRBV12-3/TRBV12-4	TRBJ1-6	NA	many	CASSRDRDNSPLHF	TGTGCCAGCAGCCGCGACCGAGATAATTCACCCCTCCACTTT
TRBV5-1	TRBJ2-5	TRBD2	NA	CASTLTSGQETQYF	TGCGCCAGCACACTGACTAGCGGCCAAGAGACCCAGTACTTC
TRBV30	TRBJ2-2	NA	NA	CAWKLGQNTGELFF	TGTGCCTGGAAGTTAGGACAGAACACCGGGGAGCTGTTTTTT
TRBV12-3/TRBV12-4	TRBJ1-2	NA	few	CASSFPDYGYTF	TGTGCCAGCAGTTTTCCAGACTATGGCTACACCTTC
TRBV18	TRBJ2-7	NA	NA	CASSPQTGAPYEQYF	TGTGCCAGCTCACCACAAACTGGGGCTCCGTACGAGCAGTACTTC
TRBV6-1	TRBJ1-1	TRBD1	few	CASKQPGQGASTEAFF	TGTGCCAGCAAGCAACCGGGACAGGGGGCGAGTACTGAAGCTTTCTTT
TRBV29-1	TRBJ2-3	NA	many	CSGVRADTQYF	TGCAGCGGCGTTAGGGCAGATACGCAGTATTTT
TRBV2	TRBJ2-7	TRBD1	NA	CASKSGPDRVAKYF	TGTGCCAGCAAGTCGGGACCGGACAGGGTGGCTAAGTACTTC
TRBV7-9	TRBJ2-7	NA	NA	CASSTVKRKGVYEQYF	TGTGCCAGCAGCACCGTAAAGCGTAAGGGGGTCTACGAGCAGTACTTC
TRBV28	TRBJ2-7	NA	NA	CASSKSGGLGSTLDEQYF	TGTGCCAGCAGCAAAAGCGGAGGTTTAGGTTCCACGCTCGACGAGCAGTACTTC
TRBV6-1	TRBJ2-1	NA	few	CASSESGGYEQFF	TGTGCCAGCAGTGAATCGGGGGGCTATGAGCAGTTCTTC
TRBV6-1	TRBJ2-7	NA	NA	CASSVHSYEQYF	TGTGCCAGCAGTGTCCACTCCTACGAGCAGTACTTC
TRBV7-3	TRBJ2-1	NA	few	CASSLTRLDAKFF	TGTGCCAGCAGCTTAACCCGCCTAGACGCCAAGTTCTTC
TRBV9	TRBJ2-7	NA	few	CASSPAVSHSYEQYF	TGTGCCAGCAGCCCCGCTGTTAGCCACTCCTACGAGCAGTACTTC
TRBV3-1	TRBJ1-3	NA	NA	CASSPRTGSSENTIYF	TGTGCCAGCAGCCCACGCACAGGGTCGAGCGAAAACACCATATATTTT
TRBV7-9	TRBJ2-3	NA	many	CASSLASVGEQYF	TGTGCCAGCAGCTTAGCGTCTGTGGGAGAGCAGTATTTT
TRBV3-1	TRBJ2-1	NA	few	CASSHTTRGVDEQFF	TGTGCCAGCAGCCACACGACCCGAGGGGTGGATGAGCAGTTCTTC
TRBV29-1	TRBJ1-6	TRBD1	NA	CSVEDGDRVYSPLHF	TGCAGCGTTGAAGATGGGGACAGGGTTTATTCACCCCTCCACTTT
TRBV11-2	TRBJ1-3	NA	NA	CASSQAGNTIYF	TGTGCCAGCAGTCAGGCGGGAAACACCATATATTTT
TRBV6-1	TRBJ1-5	TRBD1	NA	CASSTSGGQGGQPQHF	TGTGCCAGCAGCACCTCCGGGGGACAGGGAGGTCAGCCCCAGCATTTT
TRBV11-2	TRBJ2-1	TRBD2	NA	CASSSTSVGGSEQFF	TGTGCCAGCAGCTCCACGAGTGTGGGCGGGAGTGAGCAGTTCTTC
TRBV7-8	TRBJ2-3	NA	many	CASSSGTSTDTQYF	TGTGCCAGCAGCTCGGGGACCAGCACAGATACGCAGTATTTT
TRBV6-5	TRBJ2-7	NA	few	CASSSGVFSYEQYF	TGTGCCAGCAGTTCAGGGGTTTTTAGTTACGAGCAGTACTTC
TRBV12-3/TRBV12-4	TRBJ2-3	TRBD1	NA	CASSSGQGGVFKVDTQYF	TGTGCCAGCAGTTCCGGACAGGGGGGAGTCTTTAAGGTAGATACGCAGTATTTT
TRBV9	TRBJ2-5	NA	NA	CASSVVTGTRETQYF	TGTGCCAGCAGCGTAGTGACGGGAACCAGGGAGACCCAGTACTTC
TRBV5-5	TRBJ2-7	TRBD2	NA	CASSLSGTRSSYEQYF	TGTGCCAGCAGCTTGAGCGGGACTCGTAGCTCCTACGAGCAGTACTTC
TRBV12-3/TRBV12-4	TRBJ1-3	TRBD1	NA	CASSGDRGNTIYF	TGTGCCAGCAGTGGGGACAGGGGAAACACCATATATTTT